A selection of T cell receptor beta chains follows, all from one sample in a study of T cell responses to AZD1222 COVID-19 vaccine. Assay used: immunoSEQ multiplex PCR; TCRdb lists only in-frame clones, some missing. Among about 88,000 clones listed, around nine tenths were seen once. Sequences were derived from peripheral blood, sampled on day 0 of MenACWY control vaccination. The receptors were sampled from an adult in good health. The CDR3 runs from the conserved cysteine through the conserved F or W. Fields, in order: D gene, clone size, V gene, J gene, CDR3 DNA, CDR3 protein. D genes are given only for firm matches. Clone size is stated in some rows and not others, as once, few, many or a class when expanded.

>-|-|TRBV28|TRBJ2-7
TGTGCCAGCAGGGGGGGAGGGGGCGGCCCCTACGAGCAGTACTTC
CASRGGGGGPYEQYF
>-|-|TRBV27|TRBJ2-7
TGTGCCAGCAGTGTTGACAGGTTTCGGTACGAGCAGTACTTC
CASSVDRFRYEQYF
>-|-|TRBV5-6|TRBJ2-7
TGTGCCAGCAGCTTGGAGCAGGGCGGCGAGCAGTACTTC
CASSLEQGGEQYF
>TRBD1|-|TRBV19|TRBJ1-5
TGTGCCAGTAGTTCAGCGACAGGGAGGCCCCAGCATTTT
CASSSATGRPQHF
>TRBD1|-|TRBV6-5|TRBJ2-7
TGTGCCAGCAGTTTAGGACAGGGCGTGGGATACGAGCAGTACTTC
CASSLGQGVGYEQYF
>TRBD1|-|TRBV27|TRBJ1-1
TGTGCCAGCTCCACAGGGGGGACTGAAGCTTTCTTT
CASSTGGTEAFF
>TRBD1|-|TRBV24-1|TRBJ2-5
TGTGCCACCAGTGATTCCGGGACAGGGGAAGAGACCCAGTACTTC
CATSDSGTGEETQYF
>TRBD2|-|TRBV3-1/TRBV3-2|TRBJ2-1
TGTGCCAGCAGCCCCGGGGGGGCCCTCTCGGGTGAGCAGTTCTTC
CASSPGGALSGEQFF
>TRBD1|-|TRBV19|TRBJ2-3
TGTGCCAGTAGTGCCGGGACAGCTAGCACAGATACGCAGTATTTT
CASSAGTASTDTQYF
>-|-|TRBV7-2|TRBJ1-1
TGTGCCAGCAGCTTAGGCCCTCGTGTTGCTTTCTTT
CASSLGPRVAFF
>-|-|TRBV6-5|TRBJ2-5
TGTGCCAGCAGCCGGGACGAACAAGAGACCCAGTACTTC
CASSRDEQETQYF
>-|-|TRBV5-1|TRBJ2-2
TGCGCCAGCACTTCAGGTGTGGTCACCGGGGAGCTGTTTTTT
CASTSGVVTGELFF
>-|-|TRBV29-1|TRBJ1-2
TGCAGCGTTGAAGCACAGCTAGACGCAGGGGGCTACACCTTC
CSVEAQLDAGGYTF
>-|few|TRBV3-1/TRBV3-2|TRBJ2-3
TGTGCCAGCAGCCAAATTCTAACTCTGTCGGATACGCAGTATTTT
CASSQILTLSDTQYF
>TRBD1|-|TRBV19|TRBJ1-5
TGTGCCAGTAGTACCGGGACAGGGGCAAGGGGCAATCAGCCCCAGCATTTT
CASSTGTGARGNQPQHF
>TRBD1|once|TRBV28|TRBJ1-2
TGTGCCAGCATGCAGGACAGGGAACTTTGGTATGGCTACACCTTC
CASMQDRELWYGYTF
>-|-|TRBV7-3|TRBJ2-5
TGTGCCAGCAGCTTAGGGGGAGGACCAGAGACCCAGTACTTC
CASSLGGGPETQYF
>-|-|TRBV18|TRBJ1-2
TGTGCCAGCTCACCACCGGGGCAATCTAACTATGGCTACACCTTC
CASSPPGQSNYGYTF
>TRBD1|-|TRBV18|TRBJ2-3
TGTGCCAGCTCACCCGTCGGGACAGGGGATACGCAGTATTTT
CASSPVGTGDTQYF
>-|few|TRBV4-2|TRBJ1-6
TGTGCCAGCAGCCCCCGTGCAGACCCCTATAATTCACCCCTCCACTTT
CASSPRADPYNSPLHF
>-|-|TRBV20-1|TRBJ1-1
TGCAGTGCTAGTTTCGGAAACACTGAAGCTTTCTTT
CSASFGNTEAFF
>-|-|TRBV6-1|TRBJ1-2
TGTGCCAGCAGTGAATCCGGCCAAAACTATGGCTACACCTTC
CASSESGQNYGYTF
>TRBD2|-|TRBV3-1/TRBV3-2|TRBJ2-5
TGTGCCAGCAGCCAGGTTACTAGCGGGGGGGCCTCAGAGACCCAGTACTTC
CASSQVTSGGASETQYF
>-|-|TRBV7-2|TRBJ1-5
TGTGCCAGCAGCTTGGTTTCAGGAGCCTTCGGCCAGCCCCAGCATTTT
CASSLVSGAFGQPQHF